The 13 T cell receptor beta chains listed next were all sequenced from one sample in a study of early T cells in non-severe SARS-CoV-2 infection. MiXCR, run by TCRdb on the 5' RACE reads, gives a single entry per CDR3 protein. The sample consists of approximately 49,000 distinct CDR3 sequences, 12% of them appearing once. Sequencing was carried out using whole blood. The source of these receptors is an adult who was a healthcare worker with PCR-confirmed SARS-CoV-2 infection or an uninfected control (not recorded which).

This clonotype has at least ten counts. J is TRBJ1-5 and V is TRBV6-2 or TRBV6-3; 8 bases are shared with TRBD1. The length of the CDR3 is 14 residues. CDR1 and CDR2 from the germline V gene are MNHEY and SVGEGT. V gave up 4 bases and J gave up 3 bases; unmatched junction bases: 2. The CDR3 sequence is CASSWDRFNQPQHF. The DNA of the CDR3 is TGTGCCAGCAGTTGGGACAGGTTCAATCAGCCCCAGCATTTT.

CDR3 nucleotide sequence: TGTGCCAGCAGCCTAAGGCGGGGATTGGGCACTGAAGCTTTCTTT. This codes for CASSLRRGLGTEAFF. V usage is TRBV7-2 and J usage is TRBJ1-1, with D unresolved. This CDR3 region has 15 residues. Deletions cut 5 bases from V and 4 bases from J, with 17 bases between. Germline V gives CDR1 SGHTA, CDR2 FQGNSA.

This clonotype was picked up a small number of times. The chain joins TRBV7-2 to TRBJ2-7; D perhaps matches TRBD1 (6 bases). Germline values: CDR1 SGHTA, CDR2 FQGNSA. Deletions cut 3 bases from V and 7 bases from J, with 22 bases between. This CDR3 region has 16 residues. The CDR3 region is CASSLSTAPVRGEQYF. CDR3 DNA: TGTGCCAGCAGCTTGTCAACCGCCCCAGTTAGGGGGGAGCAGTACTTC.

In this sample, this clonotype turned up a few times. The chain has TRBV9 and TRBJ2-3; D perhaps matches TRBD1 (6 bases). V lost 3 bases and J lost 3, with 11 bases in between. The CDR3 runs to 14 residues. CDR1 and CDR2 (germline): SGDLS, YYNGEE. This CDR3 is CASSATGATDTQYF. Here the CDR3 DNA reads TGTGCCAGCAGCGCGACAGGAGCTACAGATACGCAGTATTTT.

This clonotype was observed many times. The V gene is TRBV27, the J gene TRBJ1-6, with a tentative D call TRBD1 (5 bases). Germline CDR1 MNHEY, CDR2 SMNVEV (reference sequence). Deletions cut 4 bases from V and 7 bases from J, with 14 bases between. The CDR3 contains 15 residues. The CDR3 protein is CASSWDASGNSPLHF. CDR3 sequence (DNA): TGTGCCAGCAGTTGGGACGCGTCGGGGAATTCACCCCTCCACTTT.

This chain links TRBV20-1 with TRBJ2-1, with a weak D call TRBD2 (6 bases). This CDR3 has 14 amino acids. The germline V and J ends were trimmed by 3 bases and 3 bases, with 12 bases remaining between them. Per germline, CDR1 DFQATT and CDR2 SNEGSKA (reference sequence). The CDR3 here is CSASELADYNEQFF. The CDR3 DNA sequence: TGCAGTGCTAGTGAATTAGCGGACTACAATGAGCAGTTCTTC.

This clonotype was picked up many times. V usage is TRBV12-5 and J usage is TRBJ2-1; D unresolved. Trimming cost V 2 bases and J 8 bases, with 4 bases left between them. The CDR3 extends over 11 amino acids. Germline assignment: CDR1 LGHNT and CDR2 FRNRAP. CDR3 bases: TGTGCTAGTGGTTTGATAGATGAGCAGTTCTTC. Translating it yields CASGLIDEQFF.

This clonotype has more than one count but fewer than ten. The chain uses TRBV20-1 and TRBJ1-2; 8 bases are shared with TRBD1. Trimming at V came to 3 bases and at J to 3 bases, leaving 3 bases not matched to a gene. Germline values: CDR1 DFQATT, CDR2 SNEGSKA (reference sequence). The CDR3 contains 13 residues. The CDR3 loop reads CSARPGGDYGYTF. The DNA for the CDR3 is TGCAGTGCTAGGCCAGGGGGCGACTATGGCTACACCTTC.

The chain has TRBV4-2 and TRBJ1-4; D not resolved. V lost 0 bases, J lost 3 bases, and 5 bases lay in between. Germline V gene data show CDR1 as LGHNA and CDR2 as YNFKEQ. The CDR3 has 14 residues. The CDR3 reads CASSQDYANEKLFF. The CDR3 DNA sequence: TGTGCCAGCAGCCAAGATTATGCTAATGAAAAACTGTTTTTT.

There are many counts of this clonotype. The chain has TRBV9 and TRBJ1-4; a weak D match, TRBD1 (5 bases). The CDR3 is made up of 15 amino acids. Germline V gives CDR1 SGDLS, CDR2 YYNGEE. Trimming stripped 3 bases from V and 0 bases from J, with 9 bases between. The DNA for the CDR3 is TGTGCCAGCAGCGCGGGACGGGCAACTAATGAAAAACTGTTTTTT. Translation gives CASSAGRATNEKLFF.

This clonotype was found a few times. The J gene is TRBJ2-7, the V gene TRBV4-1, with a possible D match to TRBD2 (5 bases). The germline V gene has CDR1 MGHRA and CDR2 YSYEKL. With 8 bases removed from V and 1 base from J, the gap between germline ends came to 15 bases. CDR3 length: 14 residues. CDR3 loop: CASSRGGGSYEQYF. DNA of the CDR3: TGCGCCAGCTCACGAGGCGGAGGTTCCTACGAGCAGTACTTC.

This clonotype was counted only a few times. The rearrangement uses TRBV12-3 or TRBV12-4 and TRBJ2-7; 7 bases agree with TRBD1. The CDR3 covers 15 residues. The trim removed 6 bases at V and 2 bases at J, leaving 10 bases unmatched. CDR3 sequence (DNA): TGTGCCAGCAGACGTGGGGCCGGGACAGCCTACGAGCAGTACTTC. Protein: CASRRGAGTAYEQYF.

This clonotype was observed many times. The chain is built from TRBV9 and TRBJ2-1, with D unclear. The germline V and J ends were trimmed by 0 bases and 13 bases, with 17 bases remaining between them. The germline gives CDR1 SGDLS, CDR2 YYNGEE. The CDR3 has 14 amino acids. The CDR3: CASSVEQRVGVQFF. The DNA of the CDR3 is TGTGCCAGCAGCGTAGAACAAAGGGTTGGAGTCCAGTTCTTC. Combining the CDR3 with reference TRBV9 and TRBJ2-1 gives the whole variable domain DSGVTQTPKHLITATGQRVTLRCSPRSGDLSVYWYQQSLDQGLQFLIQYYNGEERAKGNILERFSAQQFPDLHSELNLSSLELGDSALYFCASSVEQRVGVQFFGPGTRLTVL.